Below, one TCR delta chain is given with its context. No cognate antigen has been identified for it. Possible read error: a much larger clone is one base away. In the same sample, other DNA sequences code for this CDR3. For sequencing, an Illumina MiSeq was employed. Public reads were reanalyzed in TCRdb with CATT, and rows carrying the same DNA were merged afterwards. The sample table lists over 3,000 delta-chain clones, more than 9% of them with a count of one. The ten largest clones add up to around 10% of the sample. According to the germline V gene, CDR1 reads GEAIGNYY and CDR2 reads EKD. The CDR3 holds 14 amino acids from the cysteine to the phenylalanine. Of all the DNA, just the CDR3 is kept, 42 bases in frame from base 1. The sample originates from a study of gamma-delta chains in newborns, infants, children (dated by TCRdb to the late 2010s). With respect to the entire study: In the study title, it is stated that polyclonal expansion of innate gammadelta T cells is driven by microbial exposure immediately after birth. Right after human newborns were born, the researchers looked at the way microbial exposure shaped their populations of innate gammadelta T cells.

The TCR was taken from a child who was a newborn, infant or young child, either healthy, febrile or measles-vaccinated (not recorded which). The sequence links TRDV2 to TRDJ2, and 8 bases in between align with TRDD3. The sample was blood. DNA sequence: TGTGCCTGCGACACCTGGGGGATGACAGCACAACTCTTCTTT. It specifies CACDTWGMTAQLFF.